Listed here are 29 T cell receptor beta chains from one sample, sequenced in a study of T cells in Graves' hyperthyroidism and ophthalmopathy. TCR beta CDR3 regions were amplified from RNA transcripts. The HTBI primer set served for first-round RT-PCR of the TCR CDR3. TCRdb recomputed calls from the multiplex PCR reads with MiXCR, one row per CDR3 protein. The sample shows fewer than 450,000 distinct CDR3 sequences, less than 20% of them seen only once. Sequenced input: blood. The receptors here all came from a man between 18 and 29 years old with Graves' ophthalmopathy.

The V call is TRBV5-6, the J call TRBJ1-5, with 7 bases aligning to TRBD1. Germline V gene sequence: CDR1 SGHDT, CDR2 YYEEEE. The CDR3 contains 17 residues. Trimming removed 1 base from V and 0 bases from J; junction bases left unmatched: 7. The CDR3 nucleotides read TGTGCCAGCAGCTTGAGGGACAGAAGTTATAGCAATCAGCCCCAGCATTTT. Residues: CASSLRDRSYSNQPQHF.

The chain recombines TRBV10-2 with TRBJ1-2, with a tentative D call TRBD1 (6 bases). Per germline, CDR1 WSHSY and CDR2 SAAADI. Trimming took 6 bases from V and 4 from J, leaving 12 bases between them. This CDR3 region has 13 residues. For the CDR3, the DNA is TGCGCCAGCAGCTTGGGACACGGCTATGGCTACACCTTC. It is translated as CASSLGHGYGYTF.

The sample holds many counts of this clonotype. CDR3 coding DNA: TGTGCCAGCTCACACGGAAACACTGAAGCTTTCTTT. Encoded protein: CASSHGNTEAFF. This chain uses TRBV18 with TRBJ1-1; D not certain. Trimming took off 4 bases at V and 2 bases at J, with 5 bases between the two ends. Germline V lookup: CDR1 KGHSH, CDR2 LQKENI. This CDR3 is built from 12 residues. Full variable domain (remainder filled in from reference TRBV18 and TRBJ1-1): NAGVMQNPRHLVRRRGQEARLRCSPMKGHSHVYWYRQLPEEGLKFMVYLQKENIIDESGMPKERFSAEFPKEGPSILRIQQVVRGDSAAYFCASSHGNTEAFFGQGTRLTVV.

This clonotype was seen more than once but under ten times. This chain uses TRBV2 with TRBJ1-6; 10 bases are a match to TRBD1. Germline V gene data show CDR1 as SNHLY and CDR2 as FYNNEI. The CDR3 sequence is 19 residues long. V lost 6 bases to trimming and J lost 2 bases; unmatched junction nucleotides: 13. The DNA for the CDR3 is TGTGCCAGCAGGACTAATACCGGGACAGGGGCCACCTATAATTCACCCCTCCACTTT. Amino acids: CASRTNTGTGATYNSPLHF.

The gene calls are TRBV7-3 and TRBJ2-2, with TRBD2 matching 8 bases. The J segment lost 6 bases and the V segment lost 1 base, leaving 1 base of the junction unmatched. This CDR3 contains 14 residues. Germline assignment: CDR1 SGHTA and CDR2 FQGTGA. The CDR3 reads CASSLNGGAGELFF. The CDR3 bases are TGTGCCAGCAGCTTAAACGGGGGGGCCGGGGAGCTGTTTTTT.

This clonotype was seen only a few times. At one boundary the junction diverges from the germline segment, which might be a read error. The genes are TRBV5-1 and TRBJ1-5; D is unresolved. The CDR3 length is 15 residues. The V gene's germline CDR1 is SGHRS and CDR2 YFSETQ. The CDR3 DNA sequence: TGTGCCAGCAGCTTTACACCAGATAGCAATCAGCCCCAGCATTTT. It is translated as CASSFTPDSNQPQHF. Full variable domain (remainder filled in from reference TRBV5-1 and TRBJ1-5): KAGVTQTPRYLIKTRGQQVTLSCSPISGHRSVSWYQQTPGQGLQFLFEYFSETQRNKGNFPGRFSGRQFSNSRSEMNVSTLELGDSALYLCASSFTPDSNQPQHFGDGTRLSIL.

The V gene is TRBV6-1, the J gene TRBJ1-4; D is undetermined. This CDR3 comprises 15 residues. Germline CDR1 reads MNHNS; CDR2 reads SASEGT. V dropped 8 bases and J dropped 3 bases, with 16 bases sitting between them. CDR3 in amino acids: CASAKGYSANEKLFF. DNA of the CDR3: TGTGCCAGCGCAAAGGGATATTCAGCTAATGAAAAACTGTTTTTT.

The CDR3 DNA reads as TGCGCCAGCAGCTTGTCACGGGGGGGCCCCTACGAGCAGTACTTC. Protein sequence: CASSLSRGGPYEQYF. The J gene is TRBJ2-7, the V gene TRBV5-1; 8 bases are shared with TRBD2. This CDR3 has 15 residues. The V segment lost 1 base and the J segment 2 bases; nucleotides outside the gene matches: 5. Germline V gene sequence: CDR1 SGHRS, CDR2 YFSETQ. The full variable domain, completed using reference TRBV5-1 and TRBJ2-7, is KAGVTQTPRYLIKTRGQQVTLSCSPISGHRSVSWYQQTPGQGLQFLFEYFSETQRNKGNFPGRFSGRQFSNSRSEMNVSTLELGDSALYLCASSLSRGGPYEQYFGPGTRLTVT.

This clonotype was recorded many times. The chain carries TRBV15 and TRBJ1-1, with unresolved D. The V gene lost 1 base and the J gene lost 1 base, with 7 bases spanning the gap. This CDR3 has 14 residues. In germline, CDR1 is LNHNV, CDR2 YYDKDF (reference sequence). CDR3 coding DNA: TGTGCCACCAGCAGAGCTCGGGCGAACACTGAAGCTTTCTTT. This gives the protein CATSRARANTEAFF.

There are many counts of this clonotype. V usage is TRBV7-2 and J usage is TRBJ2-7; 9 bases agree with TRBD2. The length of the CDR3 is 15 residues. The trim removed 5 bases at V and 5 bases at J, leaving 10 bases unmatched. CDR1 and CDR2 from the germline V gene are SGHTA and FQGNSA. The CDR3 DNA follows: TGTGCCAGCAGCCTCAATGCGGGGGGGCCTAACGAGCAGTACTTC. This sequence encodes CASSLNAGGPNEQYF. Based on the CDR3 plus reference TRBV7-2 and TRBJ2-7, the full variable domain is GAGVSQSPSNKVTEKGKDVELRCDPISGHTALYWYRQSLGQGLEFLIYFQGNSAPDKSGLPSDRFSAERTGGSVSTLTIQRTQQEDSAVYLCASSLNAGGPNEQYFGPGTRLTVT.

This clonotype was seen many times. This chain links TRBV2 with TRBJ2-1; D possibly corresponds to TRBD1 (5 bases). V was shortened by 1 base and J by 13 bases, with 11 bases between the two germline ends. The CDR3 length is 12 residues. The germline CDR1 and CDR2 sequences are SNHLY and FYNNEI. CDR3 residues: CASSEEGLVQFF. The CDR3 nucleotides read TGTGCCAGCAGTGAAGAGGGGTTAGTTCAGTTCTTC.

Ten or more counts support this clonotype. V usage is TRBV2 and J usage is TRBJ1-6; D is undetermined. V lost 4 bases and J lost 0, with 4 bases in between. The CDR3 is made up of 14 amino acids. The germline V gene encodes CDR1 SNHLY and CDR2 FYNNEI. CDR3 in amino acids: CASSGISYNSPLHF. Here the CDR3 DNA reads TGTGCCAGCAGTGGAATCTCCTATAATTCACCCCTCCACTTT. The complete variable domain, with remaining parts taken from reference TRBV2 and TRBJ1-6, reads EPEVTQTPSHQVTQMGQEVILRCVPISNHLYFYWYRQILGQKVEFLVSFYNNEISEKSEIFDDQFSVERPDGSNFTLKIRSTKLEDSAMYFCASSGISYNSPLHFGNGTRLTVT.

This clonotype was seen more than once but under ten times. This chain uses TRBV27 with TRBJ2-2; 7 bases are a match to TRBD2. The length of the CDR3 is 14 residues. The junction had 4 bases not matched to a gene; V was cut back by 3 bases and J by 6 bases. Germline CDR1 MNHEY, CDR2 SMNVEV (reference sequence). CDR3: CASSFLGRAGELFF. CDR3 in DNA: TGTGCCAGCAGTTTTCTGGGGAGGGCCGGGGAGCTGTTTTTT.

This clonotype has at least ten counts. The chain recombines TRBV28 with TRBJ1-1; 7 bases match TRBD1. The CDR3 is 14 residues long. The J segment lost 2 bases and the V segment lost 6 bases, leaving 6 bases of the junction unmatched. Germline V gene data show CDR1 as MDHEN and CDR2 as SYDVKM. The CDR3 nucleotides read TGTGCCAGCAGGTCCGGGACAGTCAACACTGAAGCTTTCTTT. Protein product: CASRSGTVNTEAFF.

Only a few counts were recorded for this clonotype. This chain links TRBV19 with TRBJ1-5; TRBD1 might be the D (5 bases). The CDR3 spans 16 residues. V shed 3 bases and J shed 1 base, with 13 bases lying between them. Germline V CDR1 and CDR2: LNHDA, SQIVND (reference sequence). CDR3 region: CASSIFQGTSNQPQHF. The CDR3, as DNA: TGTGCCAGTAGTATCTTTCAGGGAACGAGCAATCAGCCCCAGCATTTT.

The chain employs TRBV18 and TRBJ2-7; no clear D. CDR1 KGHSH and CDR2 LQKENI come from the germline V gene. CDR3 length equals 16 residues. Trimming stripped 1 base from V and 1 base from J, with 14 bases between. Written as DNA, the CDR3 is TGTGCCAGCTCACCACTACTTACGGTCGAATCCTACGAGCAGTACTTC. Amino acids: CASSPLLTVESYEQYF.

This chain uses TRBV19 with TRBJ2-4; D tentatively reads TRBD1 or TRBD2 (5 bases each). Germline values: CDR1 LNHDA, CDR2 SQIVND (reference sequence). The CDR3 is 15 amino acids. Trimming took off 1 base at V and 4 bases at J, with 11 bases between the two ends. DNA of the CDR3: TGTGCCAGTAGTATAGTTGCAGGGACGAAAAACATTCAGTACTTC. Protein product: CASSIVAGTKNIQYF.

This clonotype was seen ten or more times. The chain employs TRBV12-3 or TRBV12-4 and TRBJ1-2, with D perhaps matching TRBD1 (5 bases). V was cut by 6 bases and J by 4 bases, with 12 bases left in between. This CDR3 contains 13 residues. The CDR3 sequence: CASRSGRFYGYTF. The CDR3 DNA reads as TGTGCCAGCAGGTCGGGACGCTTCTATGGCTACACCTTC.

In the case of this clonotype: The junction does not match germline at one end; this may be a read error. This chain links TRBV4-1 with TRBJ1-6, with D possibly being TRBD1 (6 bases). Germline CDR1 is MGHRA and CDR2 is YSYEKL. The length of the CDR3 is 16 residues. CDR3 nucleotide sequence: TGTGCCAGCAGCCGCAACGCCAGGGAAGGGGGTTCACCCCTCCACTTT. Translated, it gives CASSRNAREGGSPLHF.

This clonotype was recorded only once. Given a much more abundant clone one base away, this may be a read error. CDR3 protein: CAISDLRGHTDTQYF. The CDR3 DNA reads as TGTGCCATCAGTGATTTGCGGGGGCACACAGATACGCAGTATTTT. The chain is built from TRBV24-1 and TRBJ2-3, with D possibly being TRBD2 (7 bases). CDR3 size: 15 residues. CDR1 and CDR2 (germline): KGHDR, SFDVKD.

This clonotype has more than one count but fewer than ten. J is TRBJ2-6 and V is TRBV27, with D maybe TRBD1 (5 bases). Germline-derived CDR1 and CDR2 are MNHEY and SMNVEV (reference sequence). Trimming removed 5 bases at V and 0 bases at J, with 17 bases between. CDR3 size: 18 residues. CDR3 loop: CASSRQSTTFSGANVLTF. CDR3 nucleotides: TGTGCCAGCAGTAGACAGTCAACTACCTTCTCTGGGGCCAACGTCCTGACTTTC.

Concerning this clonotype: Germline is not matched at one junction end, which may reflect a read error. The CDR3 reads CASSLGLAGVTGELFF. CDR3 nucleotides: TGTGCCAGCAGCCTAGGACTAGCGGGGGTCACCGGGGAGCTGTTTTTT. This chain joins TRBV13 and TRBJ2-2, with 13 positions matching TRBD2. CDR3 length: 16 amino acids. Germline CDR1 and CDR2: PRHDT and FYEKMQ (reference sequence).

This clonotype occurred many times. The chain has TRBV7-6 and TRBJ2-5; 7 nucleotides line up with TRBD2. Unmatched junction bases numbered 3, after V lost 5 bases and J lost 3 bases. The CDR3 loop spans 13 amino acids. Germline CDR1 reads SGHVS; CDR2 reads FNYEAQ. CDR3 sequence: CASSPLAEETQYF. In DNA, the CDR3 is TGTGCCAGCAGCCCTCTAGCGGAAGAGACCCAGTACTTC.

This clonotype was detected only a few times. The CDR3 loop is CASSQETSAPNEQFF. CDR3 DNA: TGCGCCAGCAGCCAAGAAACTAGCGCGCCCAATGAGCAGTTCTTC. V is TRBV4-1 and J is TRBJ2-1; TRBD2 matches at 7 bases. Germline values: CDR1 MGHRA, CDR2 YSYEKL. The CDR3 is 15 amino acids. The J segment lost 6 bases and the V segment lost 0 bases, leaving 5 bases of the junction unmatched.

This clonotype was counted a few times. The chain uses TRBV6-1 and TRBJ1-3; 7 bases map to TRBD1. V gave up 6 bases and J gave up 7 bases; unmatched junction bases: 6. This CDR3 region has 13 residues. Germline CDR1 reads MNHNS; CDR2 reads SASEGT. CDR3 nucleotides: TGTGCCAGCAGAGGGACAGAGGTGAACACCATATATTTT. Protein sequence: CASRGTEVNTIYF.

This clonotype was picked up many times. CDR3 protein: CASSVGEGEKLFF. In nucleotides, the CDR3 is TGTGCCAGCAGCGTTGGGGAGGGCGAAAAACTGTTTTTT. The rearrangement uses TRBV9 and TRBJ1-4; D is ambiguous. Trimming pared 2 bases from V and 8 bases from J, leaving 10 bases between. The germline CDR1 and CDR2 sequences are SGDLS and YYNGEE. CDR3 length: 13 amino acids.

V and J are TRBV18 and TRBJ1-5; 7 positions match TRBD1. V shed 5 bases and J 2 bases; nucleotides not matched to a gene: 12. CDR3 length: 17 amino acids. Germline lookup yields CDR1 KGHSH and CDR2 LQKENI. The CDR3: CASSSEGGGRGNQPQHF. In DNA, the CDR3 is TGTGCCAGCTCAAGCGAAGGGGGCGGACGTGGCAATCAGCCCCAGCATTTT.

The rearrangement uses TRBV7-9 and TRBJ2-7, with D unclear. Between the trimmed V and J ends, which lost 5 bases and 2 bases, there was a span of 10 bases. Per germline, CDR1 SEHNR and CDR2 FQNEAQ (reference sequence). The CDR3 covers 13 residues. The CDR3, as DNA: TGTGCCAGCAGCCCCCCCGCACCCTACGAGCAGTACTTC. It specifies CASSPPAPYEQYF.

The chain couples TRBV5-1 to TRBJ2-3, with D uncertain. The CDR3 covers 14 residues. Germline-derived CDR1 and CDR2 are SGHRS and YFSETQ. The V gene lost 3 bases and the J gene lost 2 bases, with 10 bases spanning the gap. The CDR3 nucleotides are TGCGCCAGCAGCTCTAGTCCAGACACAGATACGCAGTATTTT. Translated, it gives CASSSSPDTDTQYF.